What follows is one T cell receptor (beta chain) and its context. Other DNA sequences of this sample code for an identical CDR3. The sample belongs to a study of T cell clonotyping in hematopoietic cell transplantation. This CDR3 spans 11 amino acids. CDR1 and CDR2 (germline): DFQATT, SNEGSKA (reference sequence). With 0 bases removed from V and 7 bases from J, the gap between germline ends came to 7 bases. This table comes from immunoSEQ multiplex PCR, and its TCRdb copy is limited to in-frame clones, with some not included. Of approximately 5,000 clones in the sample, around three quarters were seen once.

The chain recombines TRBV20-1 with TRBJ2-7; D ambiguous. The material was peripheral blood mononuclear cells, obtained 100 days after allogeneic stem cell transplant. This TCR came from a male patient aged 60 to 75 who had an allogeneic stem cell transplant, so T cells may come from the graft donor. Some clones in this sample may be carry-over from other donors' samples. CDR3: CSARDGREQYF. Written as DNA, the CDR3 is TGCAGTGCTAGAGATGGGCGGGAGCAGTACTTC.